The rows below give T cell receptor beta chains drawn from one sample of a study of cytomegalovirus exposure and HLA in healthy donors. The table came from immunoSEQ multiplex PCR; TCRdb's copy has only in-frame clones and leaves some out. The sample consists of about 160,000 clones, roughly four fifths of them appearing once. The sample taken for sequencing was PBMCs. Every receptor here comes from a middle-aged man in good health and CMV-seronegative. Each CDR3 is given with its conserved first and last residue.

V gene	J gene	CDR3 protein
TRBV7-9	TRBJ2-1	CASSSTSGRAHNEQFF
TRBV14	TRBJ2-7	CASSQVGSGYYEQYF
TRBV19	TRBJ2-2	CVGQGNTGELFF
TRBV7-2	TRBJ2-1	CASSFLAGEQFF
TRBV27	TRBJ2-1	CASSLTSGSDNEQFF
TRBV14	TRBJ2-1	CASSQEGAGGWYNEQFF
TRBV18	TRBJ2-7	CASSLARSSEQYF
TRBV4-1	TRBJ2-1	CASSQSSFDEQFF
TRBV5-1	TRBJ2-1	CASSPTTSGSYEQFF
TRBV10-3	TRBJ1-1	CATSGNEAFF
TRBV19	TRBJ1-1	CASSILGTGGGTEAFF
TRBV5-1	TRBJ2-3	CASSLAVRGQGKDTQYF
TRBV21-1	TRBJ2-1	CASSGPGQGFENEQFF
TRBV5-1	TRBJ2-7	CASSLGQVREQYF
TRBV30	TRBJ1-5	CAWTPRDRGANQPQHF
TRBV2	TRBJ2-3	CASRGTFGSGRRADTQYF
TRBV18	TRBJ2-2	CASSPRWQATGELFF
TRBV7-2	TRBJ2-7	CASSLRTGFGGEQYF
TRBV25-1	TRBJ1-1	CASSGQGGSNTEAFF
TRBV28	TRBJ2-2	CASSLPVFNLNTGELFF
TRBV27	TRBJ2-3	CASSSGTGGSTDTQYF
TRBV9	TRBJ2-4	CASSEGTSGNIQYF
TRBV9	TRBJ1-2	CASSVEGTGLGYGYTF
TRBV19	TRBJ2-4	CASSAGGEAKNIQYF
TRBV29-1	TRBJ2-3	CSGDRGGTDTQYF
TRBV10-3	TRBJ1-5	CAISGEGGGQPQHF
TRBV4-2	TRBJ2-5	CASSQEGSGKETQYF
TRBV5-6	TRBJ1-1	CASSLEGLEGGAEAFF
TRBV30	TRBJ1-3	CAWSPGVRGSSGNTIYF
TRBV19	TRBJ1-4	CASQTGQGWKEKLFF
TRBV6-5	TRBJ2-7	CASSYSNRGLFEQYF
TRBV28	TRBJ2-1	CASSLSGVNEQFF
TRBV6-5	TRBJ2-3	CATRRSGGKTDTQYF
TRBV4-1	TRBJ2-1	CASSPAGGYNEQFF
TRBV7-2	TRBJ2-3	CASSLDAGYADTQYF
TRBV5-1	TRBJ1-2	CASSPGGPNYGYTF